Presented here are 12 T cell receptor beta chains from one specimen sequenced in a study of cytotoxic CD8 clonotypes in ibrutinib-treated CLL. Measured with immunoSEQ multiplex PCR; TCRdb has only the in-frame clones, and not every one. The data show about 17,000 clones, with roughly 60% seen just once and under 30% held by the top ten. The sample here was PBMCs, taken after 12 months of ibrutinib treatment. The receptors originated from a human donor with chronic lymphocytic leukemia.

This clone was seen a handful of times. CDR3 residues: CASSGSGETNEKLFF. In nucleotides, the CDR3 is TGCGCCAGCAGCGGCAGTGGGGAGACTAATGAAAAACTGTTTTTT. The J gene is TRBJ1-4, the V gene TRBV5-1, with D hard to call. From germline, CDR1 is SGHRS and CDR2 YFSETQ. Trimming took 4 bases from V and 2 from J, leaving 12 bases between them. CDR3 size: 15 residues.

The chain employs TRBV30 and TRBJ1-1; no firm D call. The CDR3 sequence is 12 residues long. Trimming shortened V by 3 bases and J by 1 base, and 6 bases separated the two germline ends. Germline values: CDR1 GTSNPN, CDR2 SVGIG (reference sequence). The CDR3 bases are TGTGCCTGGAGACAGTCGAACACTGAAGCTTTCTTT. This sequence encodes CAWRQSNTEAFF.

The V gene is TRBV6-5, the J gene TRBJ1-2; D might be TRBD1 (5 bases). V was pared by 6 bases and J by 5 bases, with 16 bases between. CDR1 is MNHEY and CDR2 is SVGAGI in the germline V gene. This CDR3 contains 14 residues. The CDR3 nucleotides are TGTGCCAGCAGCCGCGGGACGTCGAAGTATGGCTACACCTTC. Amino acids: CASSRGTSKYGYTF.

The chain couples TRBV19 to TRBJ1-1, with D maybe TRBD1 (5 bases). Trimming removed 2 bases from V and 9 bases from J, with 13 bases in between. This CDR3 is 13 amino acids long. Germline V gives CDR1 LNHDA, CDR2 SQIVND (reference sequence). CDR3 sequence reads: CASSINGQGQAFF. The DNA for the CDR3 is TGTGCCAGTAGTATAAACGGCCAGGGTCAAGCTTTCTTT.

V usage is TRBV29-1 and J usage is TRBJ2-1; D possibly corresponds to TRBD1 (5 bases). This CDR3 is 13 amino acids long. Trimming cost V 8 bases and J 4 bases, with 15 bases left between them. The V gene's germline CDR1 is SQVTM and CDR2 ANQGSEA. CDR3 sequence reads: CSFGHVAYNEQFF. The CDR3 coding sequence is TGCAGCTTTGGACACGTCGCTTACAATGAGCAGTTCTTC.

This chain joins TRBV6-5 and TRBJ2-7, with TRBD1 identical over 8 bases. V shed 0 bases, J shed 2 bases, and the junction held 3 bases outside the gene matches. CDR3 length: 15 amino acids. Germline V CDR1 and CDR2: MNHEY, SVGAGI. This CDR3 is CASSYSGQGPYEQYF. DNA of the CDR3: TGTGCCAGCAGTTACTCTGGACAGGGCCCCTACGAGCAGTACTTC.

Only a few counts were recorded for this clone. This chain uses TRBV27 with TRBJ1-2; 8 bases are a match to TRBD1. V lost 4 bases and J lost 7; bases outside the gene matches: 8. Germline V gene lookup returns CDR1 MNHEY and CDR2 SMNVEV (reference sequence). The CDR3 is 14 residues long. The CDR3 here is CASSSGQGPFGYTF. The CDR3 nucleotides read TGTGCCAGCAGTTCAGGACAGGGCCCTTTTGGCTACACCTTC.

The chain couples TRBV5-6 to TRBJ2-4; 10 bases align to TRBD1. This CDR3 spans 15 amino acids. The V gene end was trimmed by 5 bases and the J gene end by 8 bases; junction bases not matched to a gene: 10. Germline-derived CDR1 and CDR2 are SGHDT and YYEEEE. The DNA for the CDR3 is TGTGCCAGCAGGATGACCGGGACAGGGGCTGACATTCAGTACTTC. Protein: CASRMTGTGADIQYF.

This chain connects TRBV2 to TRBJ2-2, with 7 bases aligning to TRBD2. The junction had 3 bases not matched to a gene; V was cut back by 6 bases and J by 5 bases. This CDR3 is built from 13 residues. CDR1 and CDR2 from the germline V gene are SNHLY and FYNNEI. This CDR3 reads CASRWEGTGELFF. CDR3 DNA: TGTGCCAGCAGGTGGGAGGGGACCGGGGAGCTGTTTTTT.

This sequence joins TRBV9 and TRBJ1-4; a possible D gene is TRBD1 (6 bases). With 4 bases removed from V and 8 bases from J, the gap between germline ends came to 18 bases. The CDR3 is 15 residues long. Germline loops: CDR1 SGDLS, CDR2 YYNGEE. CDR3 sequence (DNA): TGTGCCAGCAGCTCAACGACAGGTGGTAGAGAAAAACTGTTTTTT. Protein: CASSSTTGGREKLFF. The full variable domain, in which reference TRBV9 and TRBJ1-4 provide the parts outside the CDR3, is DSGVTQTPKHLITATGQRVTLRCSPRSGDLSVYWYQQSLDQGLQFLIQYYNGEERAKGNILERFSAQQFPDLHSELNLSSLELGDSALYFCASSSTTGGREKLFFGSGTQLSVL.

The V gene is TRBV30, the J gene TRBJ1-1; no firm D call. Trimming took 2 bases from V and 8 from J, leaving 9 bases between them. The CDR3 sequence is 11 residues long. Germline V gene sequence: CDR1 GTSNPN, CDR2 SVGIG (reference sequence). The CDR3 nucleotides read TGTGCCTGGAGTTTGTCATGGGAAGCTTTCTTT. Protein product: CAWSLSWEAFF. The variable domain in full, with the rest retrieved from reference TRBV30 and TRBJ1-1, is SQTIHQWPATLVQPVGSPLSLECTVEGTSNPNLYWYRQAAGRGLQLLFYSVGIGQISSEVPQNLSASRPQDRQFILSSKKLLLSDSGFYLCAWSLSWEAFFGQGTRLTVV.

This chain connects TRBV7-2 to TRBJ1-5, with D possibly being TRBD1 (6 bases). Germline-derived CDR1 and CDR2 are SGHTA and FQGNSA. Trimming shortened V by 5 bases and J by 6 bases, and 17 bases separated the two germline ends. This CDR3 has 15 amino acids. For the CDR3, the DNA is TGTGCCAGCAGCCTAGGGGCGGGGGCGGCTCAGCCCCAGCATTTT. Encoded protein: CASSLGAGAAQPQHF. The whole variable domain, remainder taken from reference TRBV7-2 and TRBJ1-5, is GAGVSQSPSNKVTEKGKDVELRCDPISGHTALYWYRQSLGQGLEFLIYFQGNSAPDKSGLPSDRFSAERTGGSVSTLTIQRTQQEDSAVYLCASSLGAGAAQPQHFGDGTRLSIL.